The 31 T cell receptor beta chains in this list originate from one sample, sequenced in a study of cytotoxic CD8 clonotypes in ibrutinib-treated CLL. Sequencing used immunoSEQ multiplex PCR; TCRdb keeps in-frame clones, though not all of them. The sample has some 150,000 clones; 70% to 80% are singletons. Source: PBMCs, taken after 12 months of ibrutinib treatment. These TCRs come from a human donor with chronic lymphocytic leukemia.

The chain employs TRBV5-5 and TRBJ2-2; D is ambiguous. With 0 bases removed from V and 7 bases from J, the gap between germline ends came to 4 bases. The CDR3 contains 12 residues. The germline CDR1 and CDR2 sequences are SGHKS and YYEKEE (reference sequence). The CDR3 DNA reads TGTGCCAGCAGCTTGGAGGTCGGGGAGCTGTTTTTT. Its translation is CASSLEVGELFF. Filled out from reference TRBV5-5 and TRBJ2-2, the complete variable domain reads DAGVTQSPTHLIKTRGQQVTLRCSPISGHKSVSWYQQVLGQGPQFIFQYYEKEERGRGNFPDRFSARQFPNYSSELNVNALLLGDSALYLCASSLEVGELFFGEGSRLTVL.

The rearrangement joins TRBV7-6 to TRBJ2-3; 7 bases match TRBD2. The CDR3 sequence is 15 residues long. Germline V gene lookup returns CDR1 SGHVS and CDR2 FNYEAQ. V lost 0 bases and J lost 4; bases outside the gene matches: 4. The CDR3 sequence is CASSLAGGGADTQYF. CDR3 bases: TGTGCCAGCAGCTTAGCTGGGGGAGGGGCAGATACGCAGTATTTT.

This clone was seen only once. This CDR3 is CASSPTGNTEAFF. Written as DNA, the CDR3 is TGTGCCAGCAGCCCTACAGGCAACACTGAAGCTTTCTTT. The genes are TRBV7-6 and TRBJ1-1; perhaps TRBD1 as D (5 bases). The ends were cut back, 5 bases at V and 2 bases at J, with 9 bases in the middle. CDR1 and CDR2 from the germline V gene are SGHVS and FNYEAQ. The CDR3 is made up of 13 amino acids. The entire variable domain, with the rest obtained from reference TRBV7-6 and TRBJ1-1, is as follows: GAGVSQSPRYKVTKRGQDVALRCDPISGHVSLYWYRQALGQGPEFLTYFNYEAQQDKSGLPNDRFSAERPEGSISTLTIQRTEQRDSAMYRCASSPTGNTEAFFGQGTRLTVV.

The J gene is TRBJ2-2, the V gene TRBV19, with no clear D. Trimming shortened V by 6 bases and J by 4 bases, and 21 bases separated the two germline ends. This CDR3 is 17 amino acids long. Germline-derived CDR1 and CDR2 are LNHDA and SQIVND (reference sequence). CDR3 sequence reads: CASRRAWDGPSTGELFF. The CDR3 DNA reads TGTGCCAGTAGAAGAGCGTGGGATGGGCCTAGCACCGGGGAGCTGTTTTTT.

This rearrangement joins TRBV19 to TRBJ2-5, with D uncertain. There are 14 residues in the CDR3. The V end lost 9 bases, the J end lost 0 bases, and 14 bases lay between the germline ends. Per the germline V gene, CDR1 is LNHDA and CDR2 is SQIVND (reference sequence). CDR3 nucleotide sequence: TGTGCCAGCCGAACCCAGGTGAACCAAGAGACCCAGTACTTC. Amino acid sequence: CASRTQVNQETQYF.

This clone was seen a few times. The chain has TRBV5-6 and TRBJ1-6; D not certain. From germline, CDR1 is SGHDT and CDR2 YYEEEE. The CDR3 runs to 13 residues. The V gene lost 3 bases and the J gene lost 5 bases, with 6 bases spanning the gap. CDR3 loop: CASSWQNNSPLHF. DNA for the CDR3: TGTGCCAGCAGCTGGCAGAATAATTCACCCCTCCACTTT. Together with reference TRBV5-6 and TRBJ1-6, the CDR3 gives the full variable domain: DAGVTQSPTHLIKTRGQQVTLRCSPKSGHDTVSWYQQALGQGPQFIFQYYEEEERQRGNFPDRFSGHQFPNYSSELNVNALLLGDSALYLCASSWQNNSPLHFGNGTRLTVT.

This chain joins TRBV6-5 and TRBJ2-3, with D possibly being TRBD1 or TRBD2 (5 bases each). The CDR3 covers 15 residues. Germline V CDR1 and CDR2: MNHEY, SVGAGI. Between the trimmed V and J ends, which lost 0 bases and 3 bases, there was a span of 10 bases. The CDR3 nucleotides read TGTGCCAGCAGTTACTCGGGACCAACTACAGATACGCAGTATTTT. Its protein is CASSYSGPTTDTQYF.

The chain joins TRBV10-3 to TRBJ2-2, with TRBD2 identical over 7 bases. Germline V gene sequence: CDR1 ENHRY, CDR2 SYGVKD. This CDR3 contains 13 residues. The trim removed 7 bases at V and 3 bases at J, leaving 2 bases unmatched. The CDR3 DNA follows: TGTGCCATCACAGGGAGGGACACCGGGGAGCTGTTTTTT. Amino acids: CAITGRDTGELFF.

J is TRBJ1-4 and V is TRBV4-2, with unresolved D. Germline V CDR1 and CDR2: LGHNA, YNFKEQ. This CDR3 has 14 residues. V dropped 6 bases and J dropped 6 bases, with 14 bases sitting between them. This CDR3 is CASRRAGWDEKLFF. CDR3 DNA: TGTGCCAGCAGAAGGGCGGGGTGGGATGAAAAACTGTTTTTT.

This clone was observed once. The V gene is TRBV10-2, the J gene TRBJ2-1; the match to TRBD2 covers 9 bases. This CDR3 comprises 15 residues. From germline, CDR1 is WSHSY and CDR2 SAAADI. With V trimmed by 1 base and J by 8 bases, 6 bases remained unmatched. CDR3 DNA sequence: TGCGCCAGCAGTGAGTGGCGGGGGGGCCTGGATGAGCAGTTCTTC. It translates to CASSEWRGGLDEQFF.

The rearrangement links TRBV28 to TRBJ2-2; 7 bases match TRBD1. The CDR3 totals 15 residues. CDR1 and CDR2 (germline): MDHEN, SYDVKM. V gave up 3 bases and J gave up 4 bases; unmatched junction bases: 5. CDR3 sequence reads: CASSLRTGSTGELFF. CDR3 nucleotide sequence: TGTGCCAGCAGTTTGCGGACAGGTTCCACCGGGGAGCTGTTTTTT.

This rearrangement joins TRBV11-2 to TRBJ1-6, with D maybe TRBD1 (6 bases). Germline V gene data show CDR1 as SGHAT and CDR2 as FQNNGV. The CDR3 extends over 15 amino acids. The V end was cut by 5 bases, the J end by 7 bases, with 15 bases between. In nucleotides, the CDR3 is TGTGCCAGCAGCCCCGGGGGCGGGGGCAATTCACCCCTCCACTTT. It encodes CASSPGGGGNSPLHF.

The V gene is TRBV27, the J gene TRBJ1-4; D remains ambiguous. The CDR3 has 14 amino acids. Trimming stripped 3 bases from V and 6 bases from J, with 11 bases between. Germline CDR1 MNHEY, CDR2 SMNVEV (reference sequence). CDR3 nucleotides: TGTGCCAGCAGTTTTCGCGGAACGCATGAAAAACTGTTTTTT. The encoded protein is CASSFRGTHEKLFF.

The genes are TRBV5-6 and TRBJ2-5; D is unclear. Germline V CDR1 and CDR2: SGHDT, YYEEEE. The CDR3 sequence is 15 residues long. Deletions cut 7 bases from V and 1 base from J, with 17 bases between. The CDR3 protein is CASYELYSPQETQYF. CDR3 nucleotide sequence: TGTGCCAGCTACGAACTATACAGCCCCCAAGAGACCCAGTACTTC.

This clone was detected once. The chain combines TRBV7-9 with TRBJ2-1; 9 bases agree with TRBD1. The CDR3 has 15 residues. CDR1 SEHNR and CDR2 FQNEAQ come from the germline V gene (reference sequence). The trim removed 5 bases at V and 8 bases at J, leaving 10 bases unmatched. Here the CDR3 reads CASSETGGQIDEQFF. The CDR3 nucleotides are TGTGCCAGCAGCGAGACAGGGGGTCAAATCGATGAGCAGTTCTTC.

This rearrangement joins TRBV27 to TRBJ2-7, with a weak D call TRBD2 (5 bases). The germline CDR1 and CDR2 sequences are MNHEY and SMNVEV (reference sequence). The CDR3 sequence is 14 residues long. Between the trimmed V and J ends, which lost 3 bases and 7 bases, there was a span of 16 bases. The CDR3 DNA is TGTGCCAGCAGTTTTAATCCTAGCTCCACGGAGCAGTACTTC. Its protein product is CASSFNPSSTEQYF.

The chain is built from TRBV6-1 and TRBJ2-1; D remains unclear. The ends were cut back, 7 bases at V and 9 bases at J, with 16 bases in the middle. Germline assignment: CDR1 MNHNS and CDR2 SASEGT. The CDR3 length is 13 residues. The DNA of the CDR3 is TGTGCCAGCACTGACGTACTTGACGGTGAGCAGTTCTTC. Its protein product is CASTDVLDGEQFF.

This chain uses TRBV10-3 with TRBJ2-7; D remains ambiguous. The CDR3 covers 11 residues. V gave up 4 bases and J gave up 4 bases, with 5 bases separating them. Germline values: CDR1 ENHRY, CDR2 SYGVKD. CDR3 DNA: TGTGCCATCAGTGTGGGGTACGAGCAGTACTTC. It translates to CAISVGYEQYF.

V usage is TRBV4-2 and J usage is TRBJ1-1; 12 nucleotides align to TRBD1. J was trimmed by 3 bases and V by 3 bases; bases with no gene match: 11. Looked up from germline, CDR1 is LGHNA and CDR2 is YNFKEQ. The CDR3 is made up of 18 amino acids. For the CDR3, the DNA is TGTGCCAGCAGCCAGGCTCCGGGACAGGGGGCGAAGTACACTGAAGCTTTCTTT. Protein: CASSQAPGQGAKYTEAFF.

Only one count was recorded for this clone. The chain joins TRBV7-2 to TRBJ2-5; possible D gene TRBD2, 6 bases. Germline V lookup: CDR1 SGHTA, CDR2 FQGNSA. This CDR3 has 13 amino acids. V was shortened by 1 base and J by 5 bases, with 8 bases between the two germline ends. The CDR3 protein is CASSLVGGETQYF. CDR3 DNA: TGTGCCAGCAGCTTAGTTGGGGGGGAGACCCAGTACTTC.

The gene calls are TRBV11-1 and TRBJ1-5; maybe TRBD1 (5 bases). With 5 bases removed from V and 3 bases from J, the gap between germline ends came to 11 bases. The CDR3 sequence is 14 residues long. Per the germline V gene, CDR1 is SGHAT and CDR2 is FQDESV (reference sequence). The CDR3 bases are TGTGCCAGCAGCCTGGGACCTAACAATCAGCCCCAGCATTTT. This sequence encodes CASSLGPNNQPQHF.

The rearrangement joins TRBV2 to TRBJ1-2; TRBD1 is a possible D gene (6 bases). V lost 6 bases to trimming and J lost 4 bases, with 12 bases between them. This CDR3 is built from 13 residues. From germline, CDR1 is SNHLY and CDR2 FYNNEI. CDR3 in amino acids: CASRLGHGYGYTF. The CDR3 DNA is TGTGCCAGCAGGCTGGGACATGGCTATGGCTACACCTTC.

Here the CDR3 DNA reads TGTGCCAGCAGCCTTAACCGACTAGCGGGGGCCTACGAGCAGTACTTC. This codes for CASSLNRLAGAYEQYF. The V and J genes are TRBV7-2 and TRBJ2-7, with 12 bases lining up with TRBD2. V dropped 5 bases and J dropped 2; count of bases not matched to a gene: 7. CDR1 and CDR2 (germline): SGHTA, FQGNSA. This CDR3 has 16 amino acids.

In this sample, this clone turned up a few times. The rearrangement uses TRBV10-3 and TRBJ2-5; 8 bases fit TRBD1. With V trimmed by 4 bases and J by 4 bases, 8 bases remained unmatched. CDR1 is ENHRY, CDR2 SYGVKD, per germline. CDR3 length: 15 residues. This CDR3 is CAISVSSRGRETQYF. CDR3 in DNA: TGTGCCATCAGTGTGTCATCCAGGGGGCGAGAGACCCAGTACTTC.

The chain uses TRBV4-1 and TRBJ2-7; the match to TRBD2 covers 9 bases. Germline values: CDR1 MGHRA, CDR2 YSYEKL. The CDR3 length is 15 residues. Trimming at V came to 4 bases and at J to 3 bases, leaving 7 bases not matched to a gene. CDR3 sequence: CASSRVSGGFYEQYF. CDR3 in DNA: TGCGCCAGCAGCCGAGTAAGCGGGGGGTTCTACGAGCAGTACTTC.

V and J are TRBV27 and TRBJ1-2, with 7 bases identical to TRBD1. The junction had 6 bases not matched to a gene; V was cut back by 3 bases and J by 8 bases. Germline lookup yields CDR1 MNHEY and CDR2 SMNVEV (reference sequence). This CDR3 comprises 13 residues. CDR3 sequence reads: CASSLTGTRGYTF. The CDR3 DNA sequence: TGTGCCAGCAGTTTGACAGGGACTCGCGGCTACACCTTC.

The chain carries TRBV7-9 and TRBJ2-3, with D uncertain. Germline V gene data show CDR1 as SEHNR and CDR2 as FQNEAQ (reference sequence). The CDR3 sequence is 14 residues long. Trimming stripped 6 bases from V and 0 bases from J, with 10 bases between. The CDR3 coding sequence is TGTGCCAGCAGAGGCGGAACTAGCACAGATACGCAGTATTTT. This gives the protein CASRGGTSTDTQYF.

J is TRBJ2-5 and V is TRBV7-8; weak D call: TRBD2 (6 bases). V was trimmed by 0 bases and J by 3 bases, leaving 11 bases between them. This CDR3 spans 15 amino acids. Germline values: CDR1 SGHVS, CDR2 FQNEAQ. DNA of the CDR3: TGTGCCAGCAGCTTAGCGCCGGGACTTAAAGAGACCCAGTACTTC. Its protein product is CASSLAPGLKETQYF.

This clone was seen only a few times. V usage is TRBV7-8 and J usage is TRBJ2-7; TRBD1 matches at 7 bases. The germline gives CDR1 SGHVS, CDR2 FQNEAQ. Losses at the gene ends were 5 bases for V and 2 bases for J; bases not matched to a gene: 6. The CDR3 loop spans 14 amino acids. CDR3 DNA sequence: TGTGCCAGCAGCCCCAGGGGGTTTACCTACGAGCAGTACTTC. Translating it yields CASSPRGFTYEQYF.

This rearrangement joins TRBV21-1 to TRBJ2-7; the D call in the table, TRBD1, was not verified against the DNA. TRBV21-1 is a documented pseudogene. The CDR3 is 19 amino acids. The CDR3 DNA follows: TGTGCCAGCAGCAAAGAGGTCCTAAAGTACAGGGGGGAACCCTACGAGCAGTACTTC. It is translated as CASSKEVLKYRGEPYEQYF.

In its sample, this clone was seen a few times. V and J are TRBV28 and TRBJ2-7, with D unresolved. The germline V gene encodes CDR1 MDHEN and CDR2 SYDVKM. CDR3 size: 12 residues. V dropped 2 bases and J dropped 3 bases, with 5 bases sitting between them. The CDR3 DNA is TGTGCCAGCAGTTTAAGGGACTACGAGCAGTACTTC. It encodes CASSLRDYEQYF.